This T cell receptor (beta chain) was sequenced during a study of T cell repertoires in cytomegalovirus infection (dated by TCRdb to the late 2010s). Looking at the study overall: Donor HLA type was relevant to the analysis, as public TCR beta signatures indicated carriage of CMV infection together with the matching HLA type. The research as a whole found: The ex vivo response was dominated by HLA-C-restricted CMV-specific TCR beta clonotypes, which also provided the single most frequent clonotype in two of eight donors. In both this cohort and an independent approximately 370-donor cohort, the cumulative frequency of public TCR beta family members distinguished carriers of CMV infection plus the relevant HLA type.

To note about this clonotype: The antigen it recognizes is unknown. Nothing much larger sits one base from this clone, and base qualities are not available.

CDR1 and CDR2 were assigned from the germline V gene as MNHEY and SVGAGI. The junction carries 15 bases between V and J, which are trimmed by 8 bases and 8 bases respectively. Including cysteine and phenylalanine, the CDR3 has 12 amino acids. Solely the CDR3 DNA is kept, with 36 bases framed from the first base. Reads for this sample came from an Illumina HiSeq 1500. In TCRdb, the public reads were trimmed at Q25 with fastp and aligned with MiXCR, with productive beta chains retained. Each entry is one CDR3 protein sequence, shown with its most common DNA and genes. The sample table lists about 530,000 distinct CDR3 sequences, around 27% of them with a count of one. The ten largest account for roughly an eighth of the sample.

The source material was PBMCs. This TCR derives from a human donor in good health (CMV status not recorded). Some clones in this sample may be carry-over from other donors' samples. This sequence uses TRBV6-5 and TRBJ1-2, with the D gene too uncertain to name. For the CDR3, the sequence is CASRRAAGGYTF. The base sequence is TGTGCCAGCCGGCGGGCCGCCGGGGGCTACACCTTC.